The 30 T cell receptor beta chains below were found in one sample sequenced in a study of regulatory T cells in long-lasting Graves disease. Building the TCR beta libraries relied on iRepertoire HTBI primers, and CDR3 regions underwent Arm-PCR. TCRdb redid the calling of the multiplex PCR reads with MiXCR, one entry per CDR3 protein. Among some 250,000 distinct CDR3 sequences listed, 20% were seen once. Time point specified: newly diagnosed GD, antithyroid drugs for less than 3 months. The TCR library was prepared using RNA isolated from PBMCs. This material consisted of peripheral blood mononuclear cells (PBMCs), taken at new diagnosis, from a patient treated with antithyroid drugs. The receptors here all came from a female donor with Graves disease.

This clonotype showed up many times. This rearrangement joins TRBV3-1 to TRBJ2-5; 9 bases match TRBD2. The V gene end was trimmed by 4 bases and the J gene end by 5 bases; junction bases not matched to a gene: 14. Germline V gene sequence: CDR1 LGHDT, CDR2 YNNKEL (reference sequence). The CDR3 is made up of 17 amino acids. DNA for the CDR3: TGTGCCAGCAGCCCCAGTGGGTCGAGCGGGGGGTTGGAGACCCAGTACTTC. As protein: CASSPSGSSGGLETQYF.

The table lists this clonotype with many counts. The V call is TRBV10-3, the J call TRBJ2-4; tentative D call: TRBD1 (6 bases). This CDR3 has 13 residues. Germline V CDR1 and CDR2: ENHRY, SYGVKD. With 5 bases removed from V and 4 bases from J, the gap between germline ends came to 9 bases. In DNA form, the CDR3 reads TGTGCCATCAGTAGGGACAAGAAAAACATTCAGTACTTC. Amino acid sequence: CAISRDKKNIQYF.

This rearrangement joins TRBV19 to TRBJ1-4; 7 bases map to TRBD1. Germline V gene lookup returns CDR1 LNHDA and CDR2 SQIVND (reference sequence). The V and J ends lost 11 bases and 0 bases, in that order; junction bases with no gene match: 12. There are 16 residues in the CDR3. The CDR3 sequence is CAVRDSLFATNEKLFF. DNA of the CDR3: TGTGCCGTCCGGGACAGCCTTTTTGCAACTAATGAAAAACTGTTTTTT.

This clonotype was seen repeatedly, ten times or more. This chain connects TRBV15 to TRBJ2-2; 8 bases fit TRBD2. The germline gives CDR1 LNHNV, CDR2 YYDKDF (reference sequence). The CDR3 consists of 15 residues. Trimming removed 4 bases from V and 5 bases from J; junction bases left unmatched: 6. CDR3 sequence (DNA): TGTGCCACCAGCACCCACGGGGGGGGAACCGGGGAGCTGTTTTTT. It encodes CATSTHGGGTGELFF.

This clonotype has a count of ten or more. The rearrangement joins TRBV27 to TRBJ1-1, with a possible D match to TRBD1 (5 bases). With 3 bases removed from V and 5 bases from J, the gap between germline ends came to 13 bases. This CDR3 region has 14 residues. Germline V gives CDR1 MNHEY, CDR2 SMNVEV (reference sequence). DNA for the CDR3: TGTGCCAGCAGTTTCAGGCAGGGAGGGACTGAAGCTTTCTTT. This gives the protein CASSFRQGGTEAFF.

This clonotype has at least ten counts. The rearrangement uses TRBV6-2 or TRBV6-3 and TRBJ2-7, with 11 bases that match TRBD2. The CDR3 runs to 15 residues. Losses at the gene ends were 5 bases for V and 5 bases for J; bases not matched to a gene: 8. Looked up from germline, CDR1 is MNHEY and CDR2 is SVGEGT. CDR3 protein: CASSTTSGRIHEQYF. CDR3 DNA sequence: TGTGCCAGCAGTACTACTAGCGGGAGAATCCACGAGCAGTACTTC.

This clonotype was picked up a small number of times. This rearrangement joins TRBV6-1 to TRBJ1-1; 9 bases fit TRBD1. With 11 bases clipped from V and 4 bases from J, the junction kept 17 bases outside the gene matches. Looked up from germline, CDR1 is MNHNS and CDR2 is SASEGT. CDR3 size: 16 residues. CDR3 sequence reads: CAAGRTGESAGTEAFF. CDR3 coding DNA: TGTGCCGCCGGAAGGACAGGGGAGAGTGCTGGCACTGAAGCTTTCTTT.

In its sample, this clonotype was seen many times. This chain uses TRBV4-3 with TRBJ2-5; TRBD2 might be the D (6 bases). The V gene's germline CDR1 is LGHNA and CDR2 YSLEER. This CDR3 comprises 14 residues. V lost 0 bases, J lost 5 bases, and 10 bases lay in between. The CDR3 region is CASSQDLALETQYF. CDR3 DNA sequence: TGCGCCAGCAGCCAAGATCTAGCGTTGGAGACCCAGTACTTC.

The CDR3: CSARVGANTGELFF. CDR3 sequence (DNA): TGCAGTGCTAGGGTGGGGGCGAACACCGGGGAGCTGTTTTTT. The chain uses TRBV20-1 and TRBJ2-2; D tentatively reads TRBD1 or TRBD2 (5 bases each). The CDR3 is 14 residues long. V shed 3 bases and J shed 0 bases, with 8 bases lying between them. Germline V gives CDR1 DFQATT, CDR2 SNEGSKA (reference sequence).

This clonotype was found many times. The chain recombines TRBV4-1 with TRBJ2-3; unclear D gene. The CDR3 is made up of 16 amino acids. The germline CDR1 and CDR2 sequences are MGHRA and YSYEKL. The V and J ends lost 3 bases and 4 bases respectively, with 17 bases between them. The CDR3 DNA is TGCGCCAGCAGCCAGTCCTCAACGTTCACCGCAGATACGCAGTATTTT. This translates into CASSQSSTFTADTQYF.

The V and J genes are TRBV6-2 or TRBV6-3 and TRBJ1-2; no clear D gene. Trimming took off 0 bases at V and 8 bases at J, with 13 bases between the two ends. This CDR3 contains 14 residues. The V gene's germline CDR1 is MNHEY and CDR2 SVGEGT. The CDR3 spells CASSYSLKARGYTF. The CDR3 nucleotides read TGTGCCAGCAGTTACTCGCTTAAGGCGAGGGGCTACACCTTC.

This clonotype was found many times. The CDR3 sequence: CASSRQEQETQYF. DNA for the CDR3: TGTGCCAGTAGTAGGCAGGAGCAAGAGACCCAGTACTTC. The V and J genes are TRBV19 and TRBJ2-5; D not resolved. CDR3 size: 13 residues. Looked up from germline, CDR1 is LNHDA and CDR2 is SQIVND (reference sequence). Trimming took off 4 bases at V and 2 bases at J, with 8 bases between the two ends. The entire variable domain, with the rest obtained from reference TRBV19 and TRBJ2-5, is as follows: DGGITQSPKYLFRKEGQNVTLSCEQNLNHDAMYWYRQDPGQGLRLIYYSQIVNDFQKGDIAEGYSVSREKKESFPLTVTSAQKNPTAFYLCASSRQEQETQYFGPGTRLLVL.

The V gene is TRBV5-1, the J gene TRBJ2-5; TRBD1 aligns across 10 bases. The V gene end was trimmed by 4 bases and the J gene end by 3 bases; junction bases not matched to a gene: 6. The length of the CDR3 is 15 residues. Per germline, CDR1 SGHRS and CDR2 YFSETQ. The DNA for the CDR3 is TGCGCCAGCAGCCCGGAGGGACAGGGGAAAGAGACCCAGTACTTC. Amino acids: CASSPEGQGKETQYF.

This clonotype was seen repeatedly, ten times or more. A junction boundary mismatches the germline segment, possibly from a read error. The chain is built from TRBV2 and TRBJ2-3; perhaps D is TRBD1 or TRBD2 (5 bases each). The CDR3 has 17 residues. Germline V gene sequence: CDR1 SNHLY, CDR2 FYNNEI. The CDR3 sequence is CASSEGYGTSSTDTQYF. CDR3 coding DNA: TGTGCCAGCAGCGAAGGTTACGGGACGTCTAGCACAGATACGCAGTATTTT.

This clonotype turned up a few times. The chain has TRBV3-2 and TRBJ2-2; the table names TRBD2, a call not compared with the DNA. TRBV3-2 is given as a pseudogene. This CDR3 is built from 19 residues. The CDR3 coding sequence is TGTGCCAGCAGCCCGGTCAACCCGGGACTCTCAGCGAACACCGGGGAGCTGTTTTTT. Protein sequence: CASSPVNPGLSANTGELFF.

The rearrangement joins TRBV7-2 to TRBJ1-2, with TRBD1 matching 7 bases. Germline V CDR1 and CDR2: SGHTA, FQGNSA. The CDR3 runs to 16 residues. J gave up 2 bases and V 2 bases, and 8 bases lay outside the gene matches. As DNA, the CDR3 is TGTGCCAGCAGCTTACTTGGGCCAGGGGGGAACTATGGCTACACCTTC. It yields the protein CASSLLGPGGNYGYTF.

The table lists this clonotype with many counts. The chain has TRBV24-1 and TRBJ2-5; TRBD1 matches 8 bases. Unmatched junction bases numbered 8, after V lost 4 bases and J lost 2 bases. This CDR3 region has 16 residues. Germline CDR1 reads KGHDR; CDR2 reads SFDVKD. The CDR3, as DNA: TGTGCCACCAGTGACTCCAGGGGGCGGAGGCAAGAGACCCAGTACTTC. Translating it yields CATSDSRGRRQETQYF.

V usage is TRBV10-3 and J usage is TRBJ2-5; TRBD2 matches 8 bases. This CDR3 comprises 17 residues. Germline CDR1 is ENHRY and CDR2 is SYGVKD. Germline trimming cut 0 bases from V and 4 bases from J; bases unmatched to any gene: 10. The CDR3 sequence is CAISESVGTRGGETQYF. CDR3 sequence (DNA): TGTGCCATCAGTGAGTCCGTCGGGACTAGGGGAGGAGAGACCCAGTACTTC.

This clonotype has a count of ten or more. The chain recombines TRBV18 with TRBJ2-7; 8 bases are shared with TRBD2. Losses at the gene ends were 6 bases for V and 2 bases for J; bases not matched to a gene: 12. From germline, CDR1 is KGHSH and CDR2 LQKENI. The CDR3 is made up of 16 amino acids. CDR3 amino acids: CASSAQAAGGPYEQYF. The CDR3 region has the DNA TGTGCCAGCTCGGCACAGGCGGCGGGAGGCCCCTACGAGCAGTACTTC.

This clonotype came up many times. CDR3 amino acids: CASRVSSGLSGELFF. The CDR3 DNA is TGTGCCAGCAGGGTCTCTAGCGGCCTCAGCGGGGAGCTGTTTTTT. The rearrangement links TRBV27 to TRBJ2-2, with 7 bases lining up with TRBD2. Unmatched junction bases numbered 11, after V lost 6 bases and J lost 7 bases. The germline CDR1 and CDR2 sequences are MNHEY and SMNVEV (reference sequence). CDR3 size: 15 residues.

This clonotype has ten or more counts. This chain joins TRBV20-1 and TRBJ2-3; D is undetermined. The CDR3 is 14 residues long. Trimming took 4 bases from V and 4 from J, leaving 15 bases between them. CDR1 DFQATT and CDR2 SNEGSKA come from the germline V gene (reference sequence). The CDR3 spells CSAIESLGPDTQYF. CDR3 coding DNA: TGCAGTGCTATTGAAAGCCTCGGTCCAGATACGCAGTATTTT.

The table lists this clonotype with many counts. The chain couples TRBV20-1 to TRBJ1-2, with D possibly TRBD1 on 5 matching bases. CDR3 size: 13 residues. CDR1 and CDR2 (germline): DFQATT, SNEGSKA (reference sequence). V was pared by 1 base and J by 10 bases, with 16 bases between. CDR3 sequence (DNA): TGCAGTGCTAGAGCCCGGGGGACCGACCTCTACACCTTC. This translates into CSARARGTDLYTF.

This clonotype was seen repeatedly, ten times or more. The chain carries TRBV3-1 and TRBJ1-1; a possible D gene is TRBD1 (5 bases). Trimming removed 3 bases from V and 4 bases from J, with 15 bases in between. CDR1 LGHDT and CDR2 YNNKEL come from the germline V gene (reference sequence). The length of the CDR3 is 15 residues. The CDR3 loop reads CASSHGGLVVTEAFF. CDR3 nucleotide sequence: TGTGCCAGCAGCCACGGGGGATTGGTGGTCACTGAAGCTTTCTTT.

This chain links TRBV6-1 with TRBJ1-1; a possible D gene is TRBD1 (6 bases). This CDR3 comprises 16 residues. V was trimmed by 8 bases and J by 3 bases, leaving 22 bases between them. Looked up from germline, CDR1 is MNHNS and CDR2 is SASEGT. CDR3 sequence (DNA): TGTGCCAGCGTTAAAAAATCGGGGGCATGGGACACTGAAGCTTTCTTT. Residues: CASVKKSGAWDTEAFF.

V is TRBV4-3 and J is TRBJ2-2, with a tentative D call TRBD2 (6 bases). V was clipped by 1 base and J by 5 bases, with 17 bases between them. The CDR3 is 17 residues long. Germline loops: CDR1 LGHNA, CDR2 YSLEER. CDR3 loop: CASSQVKGSGQTGELFF. CDR3 bases: TGCGCCAGCAGCCAAGTTAAAGGGAGCGGGCAGACCGGGGAGCTGTTTTTT.

This clonotype occurred a few times. Possible read error: a much larger clone is one base away. The V call is TRBV2, the J call TRBJ2-3; TRBD1 aligns across 7 bases. CDR1 and CDR2 (germline): SNHLY, FYNNEI. The CDR3 runs to 14 residues. The CDR3 DNA sequence: TGTGCCAGCCGGGACAGCCTTAGCACAGGTACGCAGTATTTT. It yields the protein CASRDSLSTGTQYF.

With regard to this clonotype: Being one base from a much bigger clone, this may be a read error. The genes are TRBV20-1 and TRBJ2-3; 11 nucleotides match TRBD2. Germline values: CDR1 DFQATT, CDR2 SNEGSKA (reference sequence). The CDR3 runs 14 residues. The CDR3: CGAPTSGEADTQYF. CDR3 DNA sequence: TGCGGTGCTCCGACTAGCGGGGAGGCAGATACGCAGTATTTT.

This clonotype appeared many times. The chain has TRBV20-1 and TRBJ1-5, with 9 positions matching TRBD1. There are 15 residues in the CDR3. Germline V lookup: CDR1 DFQATT, CDR2 SNEGSKA (reference sequence). Trimming removed 7 bases from V and 4 bases from J; junction bases left unmatched: 11. CDR3 nucleotide sequence: TGCAGTGTTGCCCCCAGCGGGACAGGGAATCAGCCCCAGCATTTT. Residues: CSVAPSGTGNQPQHF.

This chain connects TRBV27 to TRBJ1-4; D is perhaps TRBD1 (6 bases). CDR3 size: 15 residues. The germline V and J ends were trimmed by 5 bases and 8 bases, with 18 bases remaining between them. Germline V gene sequence: CDR1 MNHEY, CDR2 SMNVEV (reference sequence). CDR3 sequence reads: CASSNTQTGGEKLFF. The CDR3 coding sequence is TGTGCCAGCAGTAATACTCAAACGGGGGGCGAAAAACTGTTTTTT.

The chain employs TRBV9 and TRBJ1-6; maybe TRBD1 (5 bases). V gave up 2 bases and J gave up 6 bases, with 12 bases separating them. Germline V lookup: CDR1 SGDLS, CDR2 YYNGEE. This CDR3 spans 15 amino acids. The CDR3 nucleotides read TGTGCCAGCAGCGTTACCGACAGATTTAATTCACCCCTCCACTTT. This sequence encodes CASSVTDRFNSPLHF.